This T cell receptor (beta chain) was sequenced in a study of shared T cell receptors in the human thymus. Profiled with immunoSEQ multiplex PCR; TCRdb holds only in-frame clones, not every one. The repertoire has under 700,000 clones, around 78% of them found once; the top ten carry 0.01% to 0.015%. This CDR3 has 15 residues. Germline-derived CDR1 and CDR2 are LGHNA and YNFKEQ. Trimming removed 3 bases from V and 4 bases from J; junction bases left unmatched: 9. This sample was also put to use in a study of human thymus T cells. As reported in that work: Samples came from healthy Finnish infants during open corrective cardiac surgery. Thymus tissue was removed during corrective cardiac surgery. Related research examined unrelated individuals and reported that their thymic repertoires overlapped highly.

Sequenced: thymocytes. The sequence derives from a boy younger than two with a congenital heart defect. This sequence joins TRBV4-2 and TRBJ2-7; TRBD1 aligns across 7 bases. The CDR3 protein is CASSQGHRGLYEQYF. The DNA for the CDR3 is TGTGCCAGCAGCCAGGGGCACAGGGGCCTATACGAGCAGTACTTC.